This TCR beta chain was captured by sequencing in a study of regulatory T cells in long-lasting Graves disease. Study-level findings and limits: Thyroid tissue was not studied; only peripheral blood was. Persistent Graves' patients showed a TCR diversity that was lower than that of newly diagnosed ones.

There are 14 residues in the CDR3. From germline, CDR1 is MDHEN and CDR2 SYDVKM. V lost 4 bases, J lost 7 bases, and 16 bases lay in between. This clonotype showed up many times. Its antigen is not identified. Time point indicated: persistent/refractory GD, antithyroid drugs over 5 years with positive TRAb. PBMC-extracted RNA yielded the TCR library. CDR3 regions were amplified by Arm-PCR using iRepertoire HTBI primers to build TCR beta libraries. Each CDR3 protein is one row after TCRdb ran MiXCR on the multiplex PCR reads. The table shows about 470,000 distinct CDR3 sequences, with around 21% occurring only once.

The material sequenced was peripheral blood mononuclear cells (PBMCs), taken when the disease was refractory, from a patient treated with antithyroid drugs. The TCR comes from a female donor with Graves disease. The rearrangement links TRBV28 to TRBJ1-2; a possible D gene is TRBD1 (5 bases). The CDR3 DNA reads TGTGCCAGCAGTTGGTTCGAGGGGAGGGGTGGCTACACCTTC. Translated, it gives CASSWFEGRGGYTF.